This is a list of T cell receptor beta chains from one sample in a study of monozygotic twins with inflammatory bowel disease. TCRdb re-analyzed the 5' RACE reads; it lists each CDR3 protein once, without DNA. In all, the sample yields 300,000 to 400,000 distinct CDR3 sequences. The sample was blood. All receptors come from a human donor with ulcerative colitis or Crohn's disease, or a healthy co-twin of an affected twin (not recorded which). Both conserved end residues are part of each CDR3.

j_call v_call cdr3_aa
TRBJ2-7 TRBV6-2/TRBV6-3 CASSNKQGKAYEQYF
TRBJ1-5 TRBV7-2 CASSLESVSNQPQHF
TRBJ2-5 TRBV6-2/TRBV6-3 CASSYVRETQYF
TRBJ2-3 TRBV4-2 CASSQDLKTPRGTQYF
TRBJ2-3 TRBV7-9 CASSLYEGGADTQYF
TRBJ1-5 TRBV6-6 CASSYSGDQPQHF
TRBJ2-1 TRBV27 CASSLAAGGYNEQFF
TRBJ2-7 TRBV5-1 CASSLELAGVGEQYF
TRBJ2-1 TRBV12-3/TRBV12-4 CASVPGQTSYNEQFF
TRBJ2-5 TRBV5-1 CASSFGGGRHETQYF
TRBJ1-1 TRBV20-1 CSAREGKGIEAFF
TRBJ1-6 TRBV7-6 CASSSDLGNSPLHF
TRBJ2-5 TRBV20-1 CSARGVWPVEETQYF
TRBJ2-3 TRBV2 CASSLSGGSDTQYF
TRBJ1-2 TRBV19 CASSIDAATANYGYTF
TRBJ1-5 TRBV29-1 CSVATGGNNQPQHF
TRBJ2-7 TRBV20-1 CSARTKWRSYEQYF
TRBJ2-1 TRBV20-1 CSARVASKGLNEQFF
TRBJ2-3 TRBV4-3 CASSQDRGASTDTQYF
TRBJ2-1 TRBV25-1 CASSESRGLSLNSYNEQFF
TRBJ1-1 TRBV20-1 CSASSEGGPFSEAFF
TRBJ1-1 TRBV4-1 CASSLEQGDTEAFF
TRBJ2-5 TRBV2 CASRADRVETQYF
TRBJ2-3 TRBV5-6 CASSLVRLYTDTQYF
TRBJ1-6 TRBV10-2 CASKTGGNSPLHF